This TCR beta chain was found in a study of siplizumab effects on memory and regulatory T cells. Data came from immunoSEQ multiplex PCR; TCRdb stores just in-frame clones and leaves some out. The sample includes about 120,000 clones, just under 95% of them seen just once. Turning to this clone: What it binds is not known.

Study-wide points: The mean Treg-derived percentage of mappable alloreactive CD4+ clones was about 63% with siplizumab compared with 25% to 30% in controls. Memory cells seemed less diverse than naive T cells, which seemed major alloresponse contributors. Sequences below about 10^-5 frequency were poorly captured, and few alloreactive clones mapped to unstimulated subsets. It was not possible to assign a naive or memory phenotype to roughly 80-97% of proliferating CD4+ or CD8+ clones.

The CDR3 totals 14 residues. Germline V gene data show CDR1 as KGHSH and CDR2 as LQKENI. The trim removed 6 bases at V and 5 bases at J, leaving 8 bases unmatched. The sample was non-Treg CD4+ T cells sorted from blood. This receptor was identified in a human donor in good health. The chain combines TRBV18 with TRBJ1-1, with 8 bases fitting TRBD1. The CDR3 bases are TGTGCCAGCTCCCCGGACAGGGTGGGTACTGAAGCTTTCTTT. Translating it yields CASSPDRVGTEAFF. Full variable domain (remainder filled in from reference TRBV18 and TRBJ1-1): NAGVMQNPRHLVRRRGQEARLRCSPMKGHSHVYWYRQLPEEGLKFMVYLQKENIIDESGMPKERFSAEFPKEGPSILRIQQVVRGDSAAYFCASSPDRVGTEAFFGQGTRLTVV.